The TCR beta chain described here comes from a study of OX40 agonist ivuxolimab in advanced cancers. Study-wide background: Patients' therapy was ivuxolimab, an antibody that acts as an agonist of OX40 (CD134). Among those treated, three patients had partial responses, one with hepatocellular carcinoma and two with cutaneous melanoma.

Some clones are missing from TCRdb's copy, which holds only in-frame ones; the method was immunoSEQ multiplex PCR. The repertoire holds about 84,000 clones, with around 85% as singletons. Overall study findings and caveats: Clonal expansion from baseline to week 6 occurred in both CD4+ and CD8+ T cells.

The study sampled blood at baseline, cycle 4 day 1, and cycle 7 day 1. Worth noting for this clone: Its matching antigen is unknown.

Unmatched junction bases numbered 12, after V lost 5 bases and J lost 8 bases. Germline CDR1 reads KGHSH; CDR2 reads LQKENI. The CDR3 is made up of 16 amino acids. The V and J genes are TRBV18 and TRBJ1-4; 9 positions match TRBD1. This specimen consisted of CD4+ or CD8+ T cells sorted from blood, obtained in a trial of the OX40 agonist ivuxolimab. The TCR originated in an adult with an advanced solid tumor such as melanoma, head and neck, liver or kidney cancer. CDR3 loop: CASSRSRDRAGEKLFF. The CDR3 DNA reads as TGTGCCAGCTCAAGGTCCCGGGACAGGGCGGGCGAAAAACTGTTTTTT.